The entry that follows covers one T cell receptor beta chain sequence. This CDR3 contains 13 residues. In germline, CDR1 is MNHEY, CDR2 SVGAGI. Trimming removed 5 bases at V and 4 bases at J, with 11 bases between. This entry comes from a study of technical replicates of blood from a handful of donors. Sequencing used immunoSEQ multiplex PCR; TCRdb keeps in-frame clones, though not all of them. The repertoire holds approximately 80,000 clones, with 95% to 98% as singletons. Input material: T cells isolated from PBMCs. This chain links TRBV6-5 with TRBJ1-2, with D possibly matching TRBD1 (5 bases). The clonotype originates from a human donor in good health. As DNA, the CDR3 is TGTGCCAGCAGTGACACAGGTTTCTATGGCTACACCTTC. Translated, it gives CASSDTGFYGYTF.